These 16 T cell receptor beta chains share one sample of origin, sequenced in a study of blood T cell repertoires in COVID-19. Measured with immunoSEQ multiplex PCR; TCRdb has only the in-frame clones, and not every one. The sample lists 95,000 to 150,000 clones, 81% seen once, with roughly 4% in the top ten. Specimen: peripheral blood. Receptors originate from a woman between 45 and 65 years old with acute or convalescent COVID-19.

In this sample, this clone turned up once. V is TRBV12-3 or TRBV12-4 and J is TRBJ1-2, with a possible D match to TRBD1 (5 bases). V gave up 5 bases and J gave up 5 bases, with 9 bases separating them. This CDR3 contains 12 residues. Here the CDR3 DNA reads TGTGCCAGCAGTCTCACAGGTTATGGCTACACCTTC. Amino acids: CASSLTGYGYTF.

This clone was seen a few times. V and J are TRBV18 and TRBJ1-2, with 7 bases fitting TRBD1. CDR1 is KGHSH, CDR2 LQKENI, per germline. CDR3 size: 15 residues. V was pared by 0 bases and J by 2 bases, with 3 bases of the junction left unmatched. The CDR3 DNA reads TGTGCCAGCTCACCACCGGCGGGACAGAACTATGGCTACACCTTC. This codes for CASSPPAGQNYGYTF.

The chain is built from TRBV15 and TRBJ1-1; the match to TRBD1 covers 8 bases. CDR1 and CDR2 from the germline V gene are LNHNV and YYDKDF (reference sequence). The CDR3 spans 14 residues. V lost 3 bases and J lost 5; bases outside the gene matches: 5. The CDR3 bases are TGTGCCACCAGCAGCAGGGGGCAGGGGACTGAAGCTTTCTTT. Its protein is CATSSRGQGTEAFF.

The rearrangement links TRBV4-2 to TRBJ2-6; 7 bases line up with TRBD2. The CDR3 extends over 17 amino acids. With V trimmed by 1 base and J by 4 bases, 7 bases remained unmatched. Germline values: CDR1 LGHNA, CDR2 YNFKEQ. Here the CDR3 DNA reads TGTGCCAGCAGCCAAGCGAAGGGAGGGATGGGGGCCAACGTCCTGACTTTC. This encodes CASSQAKGGMGANVLTF.

The chain links TRBV28 to TRBJ1-2; D gene unclear. Per germline, CDR1 MDHEN and CDR2 SYDVKM. The CDR3 contains 11 residues. V was clipped by 11 bases and J by 1 base, with 8 bases between them. CDR3 DNA: TGTGCCGTAAAATTTAACTATGGCTACACCTTC. This gives the protein CAVKFNYGYTF.

The chain recombines TRBV5-4 with TRBJ2-7, with TRBD1 as a possible D gene (5 bases). Per germline, CDR1 SGHNT and CDR2 YYREEE (reference sequence). The CDR3 consists of 13 residues. Deletions cut 2 bases from V and 2 bases from J, with 8 bases between. CDR3 nucleotides: TGTGCCAGCAGCTTAGACAGAGCCTACGAGCAGTACTTC. Translating gives CASSLDRAYEQYF.

The genes are TRBV25-1 and TRBJ1-2; 8 bases are a match to TRBD1. Germline CDR1 and CDR2: MGHDK and SYGVNS. The CDR3 consists of 14 residues. Unmatched junction bases numbered 6, after V lost 9 bases and J lost 0 bases. CDR3 bases: TGTGCCAGTCTCGGACAGGGAGCTAACTATGGCTACACCTTC. Translating it yields CASLGQGANYGYTF.

The chain uses TRBV2 and TRBJ1-1; D might be TRBD1 (6 bases). The CDR3 contains 16 residues. The germline gives CDR1 SNHLY, CDR2 FYNNEI. V was cut by 4 bases and J by 1 base, with 16 bases left in between. The CDR3 region has the DNA TGTGCCAGCAGTGGGGCCTCGGGGACAAAGAACACTGAAGCTTTCTTT. It specifies CASSGASGTKNTEAFF.

The chain combines TRBV5-1 with TRBJ2-3, with TRBD2 as a possible D gene (5 bases). The CDR3 covers 15 residues. Trimming shortened V by 4 bases and J by 2 bases, and 14 bases separated the two germline ends. Per germline, CDR1 SGHRS and CDR2 YFSETQ. CDR3 nucleotide sequence: TGCGCCAGCAGCACGGTTGGGCGGGTCACAGATACGCAGTATTTT. This codes for CASSTVGRVTDTQYF.

The chain joins TRBV12-3 or TRBV12-4 to TRBJ1-5; D not resolved. The V end lost 1 base, the J end lost 7 bases, and 8 bases lay between the germline ends. The CDR3 extends over 13 amino acids. The CDR3 region has the DNA TGTGCCAGCAGTTTAGTAGGAGGACAGCCCCAGCATTTT. Protein product: CASSLVGGQPQHF.

This clone has a handful of counts. The chain has TRBV2 and TRBJ2-2; D is unclear. Trimming shortened V by 8 bases and J by 6 bases, and 16 bases separated the two germline ends. The germline V gene has CDR1 SNHLY and CDR2 FYNNEI. This CDR3 comprises 14 residues. The CDR3 sequence is CASRAPGGSGELFF. Written as DNA, the CDR3 is TGTGCCAGCCGCGCACCTGGCGGATCCGGGGAGCTGTTTTTT.

DNA for the CDR3: TGTGCCAGCAGTCCGCCGGGACAGGGGGTTCCCGGGACTAGCGGGAGGGGCGAGCAGTACTTC. As protein: CASSPPGQGVPGTSGRGEQYF. The V and J genes are TRBV28 and TRBJ2-7, with 16 bases lining up with TRBD2. With 5 bases clipped from V and 6 bases from J, the junction kept 22 bases outside the gene matches. The CDR3 has 21 residues. CDR1 and CDR2 from the germline V gene are MDHEN and SYDVKM.

On this clone: Other DNA sequences in the same sample also yield this CDR3. V and J are TRBV6-5 and TRBJ1-2; no firm D call. V was trimmed by 4 bases and J by 1 base, leaving 7 bases between them. The CDR3 spans 13 residues. Per the germline V gene, CDR1 is MNHEY and CDR2 is SVGAGI. The CDR3 bases are TGTGCCAGCAGTTCGACGGGTAACTATGGCTACACCTTC. Translated, it gives CASSSTGNYGYTF.

The rearrangement uses TRBV2 and TRBJ1-6; D unclear. With 6 bases removed from V and 7 bases from J, the gap between germline ends came to 16 bases. The CDR3 runs 15 residues. Germline V gives CDR1 SNHLY, CDR2 FYNNEI. This chain's CDR3 is CASSTASGRNSPLHF. CDR3 nucleotide sequence: TGTGCCAGCAGCACGGCGAGCGGGAGGAATTCACCCCTCCACTTT. Using reference TRBV2 and TRBJ1-6 for the parts outside the CDR3, the full variable domain is EPEVTQTPSHQVTQMGQEVILRCVPISNHLYFYWYRQILGQKVEFLVSFYNNEISEKSEIFDDQFSVERPDGSNFTLKIRSTKLEDSAMYFCASSTASGRNSPLHFGNGTRLTVT.

The V call is TRBV6-5, the J call TRBJ1-1; D possibly corresponds to TRBD1 (6 bases). Trimming left V 10 bases short and J 0 bases short, with 15 bases between. Germline CDR1 and CDR2: MNHEY and SVGAGI. CDR3 length: 14 amino acids. The chain's CDR3 is CATLRGGLNTEAFF. The CDR3 DNA reads as TGTGCCACCCTGAGGGGGGGATTGAACACTGAAGCTTTCTTT.

This chain joins TRBV19 and TRBJ1-1, with 9 nucleotides matching TRBD1. The CDR3 spans 16 residues. The V and J ends lost 3 bases and 2 bases, in that order; junction bases with no gene match: 7. Germline V lookup: CDR1 LNHDA, CDR2 SQIVND (reference sequence). The CDR3 loop is CASSIRGTGQNTEAFF. The CDR3 DNA follows: TGTGCCAGTAGTATTAGAGGGACAGGGCAAAACACTGAAGCTTTCTTT.